This T cell receptor beta chain emerged from a study of blood T cell repertoires in COVID-19. Study-level information: PBMCs, B-cell-depleted T cells, or T cells provided the cDNA or gDNA that made up the material.

V dropped 6 bases and J dropped 0 bases, with 11 bases sitting between them. Germline V gene lookup returns CDR1 MNHEY and CDR2 SMNVEV (reference sequence). The CDR3 length is 14 residues. Enrolment of Seattle patients took place during active infection, and they were followed longitudinally. Per the original methods: Quantification of nucleated cells was approximated via reference gene primer amplification. Assay: immunoSEQ multiplex PCR; the TCRdb copy retains only in-frame clones and omits some. For V, J and clone size, that table is used; D and trimming come from the DNA. The data contain 300,000 to 400,000 clones, approximately 86% of them singletons.

V is TRBV27 and J is TRBJ1-2; a weak D match, TRBD1 (6 bases). This clonotype originated in a woman aged 55-75 years with COVID-19, enrolled during active disease. Input material: peripheral blood. The CDR3 sequence: CASRGAQANYGYTF. The CDR3 nucleotides are TGTGCCAGCAGGGGGGCCCAGGCTAACTATGGCTACACCTTC.